The 32 T cell receptor beta chains below were found in one sample sequenced in a study of T cell changes during pregnancy in multiple sclerosis. Sequencing was performed with immunoSEQ multiplex PCR; in TCRdb, only in-frame clones are kept and a portion is missing. The sample has 85,000 to 130,000 clones, approximately 94% seen once. Sample: peripheral blood, taken before pregnancy. Receptor source: a female donor with multiple sclerosis, enrolled in a pregnancy study.

This rearrangement joins TRBV18 to TRBJ1-3; unclear D gene. The length of the CDR3 is 17 residues. The V gene lost 5 bases and the J gene lost 0 bases, with 17 bases spanning the gap. Germline lookup yields CDR1 KGHSH and CDR2 LQKENI. CDR3 protein: CASSSKFSGSSGNTIYF. The CDR3 DNA is TGTGCCAGCTCATCCAAATTCTCAGGTAGCTCTGGAAACACCATATATTTT.

The chain uses TRBV19 and TRBJ1-2, with 9 bases matching TRBD1. Unmatched junction bases numbered 4, after V lost 2 bases and J lost 0 bases. The CDR3 has 16 amino acids. Germline V gene lookup returns CDR1 LNHDA and CDR2 SQIVND (reference sequence). The CDR3 here is CASSIRGQGPNYGYTF. In DNA, the CDR3 is TGTGCCAGTAGTATAAGGGGACAGGGCCCTAACTATGGCTACACCTTC.

The CDR3 DNA is TGTGCCAGCAGTGTTAGTAGTAACACTGAAGCTTTCTTT. It yields the protein CASSVSSNTEAFF. The V gene is TRBV2, the J gene TRBJ1-1; D remains unclear. CDR3 length equals 13 residues. V was clipped by 4 bases and J by 2 bases, with 8 bases between them. CDR1 SNHLY and CDR2 FYNNEI come from the germline V gene.

V is TRBV7-8 and J is TRBJ1-5, with D possibly TRBD1 on 5 matching bases. From germline, CDR1 is SGHVS and CDR2 FQNEAQ. V was pared by 6 bases and J by 0 bases, with 12 bases between. This CDR3 comprises 15 residues. CDR3 in amino acids: CASSPGGRSNQPQHF. The CDR3 DNA is TGTGCCAGCAGTCCGGGGGGTCGTAGCAATCAGCCCCAGCATTTT.

This clone was recorded only once. V and J are TRBV4-1 and TRBJ2-1; 13 nucleotides align to TRBD2. V was pared by 8 bases and J by 3 bases, with 4 bases of the junction left unmatched. CDR1 MGHRA and CDR2 YSYEKL come from the germline V gene. The CDR3 length is 15 residues. The CDR3 loop is CASGTSGAVYNEQFF. CDR3 bases: TGCGCCAGCGGGACTAGCGGGGCCGTCTACAATGAGCAGTTCTTC.

This sequence joins TRBV30 and TRBJ2-6; a weak D match, TRBD1 (6 bases). The germline V gene has CDR1 GTSNPN and CDR2 SVGIG (reference sequence). There are 16 residues in the CDR3. Between the trimmed V and J ends, which lost 1 base and 4 bases, there was a span of 14 bases. CDR3 loop: CAWSALTGPGANVLTF. CDR3 nucleotides: TGTGCCTGGAGTGCTTTAACAGGGCCCGGGGCCAACGTCCTGACTTTC.

This chain uses TRBV4-2 with TRBJ2-7, with D possibly being TRBD1 (5 bases). V was clipped by 1 base and J by 0 bases, with 16 bases between them. Germline V gene sequence: CDR1 LGHNA, CDR2 YNFKEQ. The CDR3 has 17 amino acids. CDR3 bases: TGTGCCAGCAGCCAAGGATTCGACAGAGCTTTCTCCTACGAGCAGTACTTC. This sequence encodes CASSQGFDRAFSYEQYF.

The chain has TRBV4-2 and TRBJ2-4; TRBD2 matches 10 bases. This CDR3 region has 18 residues. The junction had 5 bases not matched to a gene; V was cut back by 0 bases and J by 0 bases. The V gene's germline CDR1 is LGHNA and CDR2 YNFKEQ. The CDR3 DNA reads TGTGCCAGCAGCCAAGATTGGACTAGCGGTTTAGCCAAAAACATTCAGTACTTC. Amino acid sequence: CASSQDWTSGLAKNIQYF.

This clone was counted a single time. V is TRBV27 and J is TRBJ2-1, with D tentatively TRBD2 (5 bases). Germline V lookup: CDR1 MNHEY, CDR2 SMNVEV (reference sequence). CDR3 size: 16 residues. Between the trimmed V and J ends, which lost 2 bases and 3 bases, there was a span of 14 bases. This CDR3 is CASSLQWTGLYNEQFF. Written as DNA, the CDR3 is TGTGCCAGCAGTTTACAGTGGACTGGACTCTACAATGAGCAGTTCTTC.

The rearrangement joins TRBV7-9 to TRBJ2-6, with TRBD2 matching over 14 bases. The V gene's germline CDR1 is SEHNR and CDR2 FQNEAQ (reference sequence). The CDR3 contains 19 residues. After removal of 2 bases from V and 2 bases from J, the junction contained 5 bases not matched to a gene. In nucleotides, the CDR3 is TGTGCCAGCAGCTTACGGACTAGCGGGAGGCTACCTGGGGCCAACGTCCTGACTTTC. This sequence encodes CASSLRTSGRLPGANVLTF.

This chain links TRBV4-1 with TRBJ2-3, with D perhaps matching TRBD1 (6 bases). Trimming took 1 base from V and 1 from J, leaving 12 bases between them. The germline V gene has CDR1 MGHRA and CDR2 YSYEKL. The CDR3 contains 16 residues. The CDR3 nucleotides read TGCGCCAGCAGCCAAGTGGACTGGACAGGCACAGATACGCAGTATTTT. This encodes CASSQVDWTGTDTQYF.

The chain uses TRBV5-1 and TRBJ2-1; D may be TRBD2 (5 bases). V was pared by 0 bases and J by 9 bases, with 16 bases between. Germline CDR1 is SGHRS and CDR2 is YFSETQ. The CDR3 totals 15 residues. The CDR3 loop reads CASSLDPTSKVEQFF. The CDR3 DNA reads as TGCGCCAGCAGCTTGGATCCCACTAGTAAAGTTGAGCAGTTCTTC. Full variable domain (missing parts from reference TRBV5-1 and TRBJ2-1): KAGVTQTPRYLIKTRGQQVTLSCSPISGHRSVSWYQQTPGQGLQFLFEYFSETQRNKGNFPGRFSGRQFSNSRSEMNVSTLELGDSALYLCASSLDPTSKVEQFFGPGTRLTVL.

This chain uses TRBV28 with TRBJ1-2, with TRBD1 identical over 8 bases. Germline V gene lookup returns CDR1 MDHEN and CDR2 SYDVKM. The V segment lost 6 bases and the J segment 3 bases; nucleotides outside the gene matches: 3. There are 13 residues in the CDR3. CDR3 bases: TGTGCCAGCAGGAAGACAGGGGACTATGGCTACACCTTC. Its protein is CASRKTGDYGYTF.

V usage is TRBV28 and J usage is TRBJ2-7; D might be TRBD1 (6 bases). CDR3 size: 15 residues. CDR1 is MDHEN, CDR2 SYDVKM, per germline. Trimming pared 4 bases from V and 1 base from J, leaving 14 bases between. The CDR3 sequence is CASSSHRVSSYEQYF. In DNA, the CDR3 is TGTGCCAGCAGTTCCCACAGGGTTTCTTCCTACGAGCAGTACTTC.

The rearrangement joins TRBV2 to TRBJ1-1; D is undetermined. Trimming removed 2 bases from V and 5 bases from J, with 15 bases in between. This CDR3 comprises 15 residues. Germline loops: CDR1 SNHLY, CDR2 FYNNEI. The DNA of the CDR3 is TGTGCCAGCAGTGAAATTTTGAGCGGGGAAACTGAAGCTTTCTTT. Encoded protein: CASSEILSGETEAFF.

V and J are TRBV18 and TRBJ2-7, with 10 bases matching TRBD1. The CDR3 totals 16 residues. With V trimmed by 6 bases and J by 1 base, 9 bases remained unmatched. Germline V gene sequence: CDR1 KGHSH, CDR2 LQKENI. The CDR3 region has the DNA TGTGCCAGCTCCCGCGGGGACAGGGGTAGTTCCTACGAGCAGTACTTC. It codes for CASSRGDRGSSYEQYF. Filled out from reference TRBV18 and TRBJ2-7, the complete variable domain reads NAGVMQNPRHLVRRRGQEARLRCSPMKGHSHVYWYRQLPEEGLKFMVYLQKENIIDESGMPKERFSAEFPKEGPSILRIQQVVRGDSAAYFCASSRGDRGSSYEQYFGPGTRLTVT.

A few counts support this clone. The CDR3 region has the DNA TGTGCCAGCAGTGAAGGGACAGGGGATGGCTACACCTTC. It yields the protein CASSEGTGDGYTF. The chain is built from TRBV6-1 and TRBJ1-2; TRBD1 agrees at 9 bases. V dropped 1 base and J dropped 6; count of bases not matched to a gene: 0. This CDR3 region has 13 residues. Germline V gene lookup returns CDR1 MNHNS and CDR2 SASEGT.

The chain links TRBV27 to TRBJ2-1; D not certain. The V gene's germline CDR1 is MNHEY and CDR2 SMNVEV (reference sequence). V lost 1 base to trimming and J lost 6 bases, with 7 bases between them. The CDR3 has 13 residues. In DNA form, the CDR3 reads TGTGCCAGCAGTTTATTCGGCGGCAATGAGCAGTTCTTC. As protein: CASSLFGGNEQFF.

The table lists this clone with a few counts. The chain carries TRBV5-8 and TRBJ2-7; 8 bases match TRBD1. CDR1 is SGHTS and CDR2 is YDEGEE in the germline V gene. There are 14 residues in the CDR3. V lost 3 bases, J lost 2 bases, and 4 bases stayed unmatched. DNA for the CDR3: TGTGCCAGCAGCTCATGGACAGGGACCTACGAGCAGTACTTC. It specifies CASSSWTGTYEQYF.

V usage is TRBV28 and J usage is TRBJ2-7, with 9 bases matching TRBD1. The CDR3 spans 16 residues. J lost 2 bases, V lost 3 bases, and 8 bases had no gene match. Germline V CDR1 and CDR2: MDHEN, SYDVKM. The CDR3 DNA reads as TGTGCCAGCAGTTTCACCGGGACAGGGTCAACCTACGAGCAGTACTTC. This encodes CASSFTGTGSTYEQYF.

This clone is a singleton in its sample. The chain has TRBV7-2 and TRBJ2-7, with D possibly being TRBD1 (6 bases). Germline values: CDR1 SGHTA, CDR2 FQGNSA. This CDR3 is 14 amino acids long. Trimming left V 2 bases short and J 7 bases short, with 15 bases between. CDR3 loop: CASSLRGTLEEQYF. The DNA for the CDR3 is TGTGCCAGCAGCTTAAGGGGGACCCTTGAAGAGCAGTACTTC.

The V gene is TRBV6-5, the J gene TRBJ2-7, with D perhaps matching TRBD2 (6 bases). Germline CDR1 is MNHEY and CDR2 is SVGAGI. CDR3 length: 13 amino acids. The V end lost 5 bases, the J end lost 6 bases, and 14 bases lay between the germline ends. The CDR3 nucleotides are TGTGCCAGCAGTCAATCAGTGGGGGGCGAGCAGTACTTC. This sequence encodes CASSQSVGGEQYF.

The chain links TRBV9 to TRBJ2-5; possible D gene TRBD1, 5 bases. The germline V and J ends were trimmed by 1 base and 5 bases, with 15 bases remaining between them. The CDR3 consists of 15 residues. Germline V CDR1 and CDR2: SGDLS, YYNGEE. The CDR3 sequence is CASSVPPVKGETQYF. For the CDR3, the DNA is TGTGCCAGCAGCGTACCGCCCGTCAAGGGGGAGACCCAGTACTTC.

This clone occurred a few times. The rearrangement joins TRBV5-1 to TRBJ1-1; D is possibly TRBD1 (5 bases). Germline V CDR1 and CDR2: SGHRS, YFSETQ. The CDR3 runs to 14 residues. With 1 base removed from V and 7 bases from J, the gap between germline ends came to 14 bases. The CDR3 DNA is TGCGCCAGCAGCTTGAGGGCGGGGACGGGTGAAGCTTTCTTT. Residues: CASSLRAGTGEAFF.

This chain connects TRBV18 to TRBJ2-1; D uncertain. V was pared by 0 bases and J by 7 bases, with 10 bases between. CDR3 size: 14 residues. Per the germline V gene, CDR1 is KGHSH and CDR2 is LQKENI. The CDR3 spells CASSPPRMNNEQFF. Here the CDR3 DNA reads TGTGCCAGCTCACCACCGAGGATGAATAATGAGCAGTTCTTC. Filled out from reference TRBV18 and TRBJ2-1, the complete variable domain reads NAGVMQNPRHLVRRRGQEARLRCSPMKGHSHVYWYRQLPEEGLKFMVYLQKENIIDESGMPKERFSAEFPKEGPSILRIQQVVRGDSAAYFCASSPPRMNNEQFFGPGTRLTVL.

The V and J genes are TRBV5-4 and TRBJ1-2; 8 bases map to TRBD1. CDR3 length equals 16 residues. Germline values: CDR1 SGHNT, CDR2 YYREEE (reference sequence). The ends lost 2 bases at V and 2 bases at J; junction bases unmatched: 8. In nucleotides, the CDR3 is TGTGCCAGCAGCTTTCTTCAATCAGGGGGCAACTATGGCTACACCTTC. Translated: CASSFLQSGGNYGYTF.

This chain connects TRBV25-1 to TRBJ2-1; 7 bases map to TRBD2. CDR3 length: 11 residues. J gave up 15 bases and V 6 bases, and 8 bases lay outside the gene matches. Germline CDR1 MGHDK, CDR2 SYGVNS. CDR3 in DNA: TGTGCCAGCAGCCATTCGACTAGCACGTTCTTC. This sequence encodes CASSHSTSTFF.

The gene calls are TRBV27 and TRBJ1-2, with a tentative D call TRBD1 (6 bases). This CDR3 comprises 15 residues. V gave up 5 bases and J gave up 5 bases, with 18 bases separating them. Germline lookup yields CDR1 MNHEY and CDR2 SMNVEV (reference sequence). Written as DNA, the CDR3 is TGTGCCAGCAGTCAAAGACAGGCGTTCTCTTATGGCTACACCTTC. It yields the protein CASSQRQAFSYGYTF.

This chain uses TRBV30 with TRBJ2-7; a weak D match, TRBD2 (6 bases). This CDR3 comprises 14 residues. The V end was cut by 0 bases, the J end by 3 bases, with 12 bases between. The germline V gene has CDR1 GTSNPN and CDR2 SVGIG (reference sequence). This chain's CDR3 is CAWSVGGARYEQYF. DNA for the CDR3: TGTGCCTGGAGTGTGGGGGGAGCCCGCTACGAGCAGTACTTC.

The genes are TRBV29-1 and TRBJ1-1, with a tentative D call TRBD1 (5 bases). Trimming stripped 2 bases from V and 10 bases from J, with 17 bases between. Germline CDR1 is SQVTM and CDR2 is ANQGSEA. The CDR3 consists of 13 residues. CDR3 protein: CSVEKTAHMVAFF. The CDR3 DNA reads TGCAGCGTTGAAAAGACAGCGCATATGGTAGCTTTCTTT.

The V and J genes are TRBV5-5 and TRBJ1-1; 10 positions match TRBD1. This CDR3 comprises 16 residues. V lost 4 bases to trimming and J lost 1 base; unmatched junction nucleotides: 7. CDR1 is SGHKS and CDR2 is YYEKEE in the germline V gene (reference sequence). In nucleotides, the CDR3 is TGTGCCAGCAGCCCTGGGACAGGGGCGACGAACACTGAAGCTTTCTTT. Encoded protein: CASSPGTGATNTEAFF.

The chain has TRBV27 and TRBJ1-5, with 7 bases lining up with TRBD1. The CDR3 extends over 18 amino acids. Germline-derived CDR1 and CDR2 are MNHEY and SMNVEV (reference sequence). Unmatched junction bases numbered 15, after V lost 6 bases and J lost 1 base. The CDR3 region is CASSPLARDSGSNQPQHF. The CDR3 nucleotides read TGTGCCAGCAGCCCCTTGGCCAGGGACAGTGGCAGCAATCAGCCCCAGCATTTT.